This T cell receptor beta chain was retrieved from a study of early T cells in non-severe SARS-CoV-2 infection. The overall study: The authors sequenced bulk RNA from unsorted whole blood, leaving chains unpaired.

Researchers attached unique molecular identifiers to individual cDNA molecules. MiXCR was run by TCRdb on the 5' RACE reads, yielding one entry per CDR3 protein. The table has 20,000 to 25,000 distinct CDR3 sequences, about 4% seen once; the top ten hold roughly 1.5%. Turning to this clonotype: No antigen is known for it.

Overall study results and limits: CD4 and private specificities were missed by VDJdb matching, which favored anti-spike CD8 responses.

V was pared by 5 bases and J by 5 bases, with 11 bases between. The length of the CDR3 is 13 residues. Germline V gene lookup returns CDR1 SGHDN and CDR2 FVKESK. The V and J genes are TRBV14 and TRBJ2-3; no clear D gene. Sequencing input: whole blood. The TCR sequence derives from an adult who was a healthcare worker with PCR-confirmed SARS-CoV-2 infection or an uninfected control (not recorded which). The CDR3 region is CASSSLVGDTQYF. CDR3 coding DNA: TGTGCCAGCAGCTCCTTAGTCGGAGATACGCAGTATTTT.